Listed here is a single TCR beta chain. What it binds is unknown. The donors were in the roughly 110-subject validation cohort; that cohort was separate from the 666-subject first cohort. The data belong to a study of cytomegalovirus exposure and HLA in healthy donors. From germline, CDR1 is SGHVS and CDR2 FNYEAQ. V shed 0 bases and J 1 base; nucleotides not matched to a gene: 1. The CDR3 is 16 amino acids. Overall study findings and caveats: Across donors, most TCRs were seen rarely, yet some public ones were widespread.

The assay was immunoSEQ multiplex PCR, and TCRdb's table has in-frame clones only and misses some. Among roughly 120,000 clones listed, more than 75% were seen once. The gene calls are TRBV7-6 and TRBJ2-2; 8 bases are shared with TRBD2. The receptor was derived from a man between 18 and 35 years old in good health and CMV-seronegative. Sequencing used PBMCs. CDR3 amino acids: CASSLALAGNTGELFF. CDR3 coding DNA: TGTGCCAGCAGCTTAGCCCTAGCGGGGAACACCGGGGAGCTGTTTTTT.